This TCR beta chain was captured in a study of T-cell memory formation after mild COVID-19. Overall study: The two donors had largely donor-specific TCR clusters.

A few counts support this clonotype. Its antigen is unidentified. Findings and caveats of the study: The SARS-CoV-2 specificity of second-wave clones reaching peak at day 37 remained unverified. Day 15 to 85 contractors were CD4/CD8 balanced; later expanders leaned CD4+. CD4+ contracting clones lay mainly in CM and EM, CD8+ ones in EMRA.

TCRdb redid the calling of the 5' RACE reads with MiXCR, one entry per CDR3 protein. The table has fewer than 200,000 distinct CDR3 sequences, roughly a fifth seen once. The sequenced sample was PBMCs or a T cell subset sorted from them (not recorded which). This receptor was obtained from an adult woman who had mild COVID-19 (a few samples of this study predate the infection). Cell type and time point are not known.

CDR3 sequence (DNA): TGTGCCAGCAGCTCGCCACCGGGACAGGGGTCGTCTGCAGATACGCAGTATTTT. Its translation is CASSSPPGQGSSADTQYF. The chain recombines TRBV7-3 with TRBJ2-3; 10 bases agree with TRBD1. This CDR3 spans 18 amino acids. Per the germline V gene, CDR1 is SGHTA and CDR2 is FQGTGA. V was pared by 4 bases and J by 4 bases, with 14 bases of the junction left unmatched.